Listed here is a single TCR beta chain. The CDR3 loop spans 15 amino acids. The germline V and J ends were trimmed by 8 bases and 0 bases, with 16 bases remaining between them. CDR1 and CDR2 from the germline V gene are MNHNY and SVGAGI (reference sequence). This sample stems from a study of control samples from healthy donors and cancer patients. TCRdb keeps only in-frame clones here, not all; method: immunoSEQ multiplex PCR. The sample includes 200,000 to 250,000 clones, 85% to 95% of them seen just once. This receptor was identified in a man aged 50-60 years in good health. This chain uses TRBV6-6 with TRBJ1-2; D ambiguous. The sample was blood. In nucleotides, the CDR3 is TGTGCCAGCTGCCAGGCTTCTACTTCTAACTATGGCTACACCTTC. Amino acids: CASCQASTSNYGYTF.